These 20 T cell receptor beta chains originate from one sample sequenced in a study of T cell responses to AZD1222 COVID-19 vaccine. Data came from immunoSEQ multiplex PCR; TCRdb stores just in-frame clones and leaves some out. The data hold approximately 190,000 clones, with 80% to 95% observed a single time. This specimen was peripheral blood, taken on day 0 of AZD1222 vaccination. These receptors were obtained from an adult in good health.

CDR3 nucleotides: TGCGCCAGCAGCCAAGCTAACCTGGGGGCTACCTACAATGAGCAGTTCTTC. Its translation: CASSQANLGATYNEQFF. The chain employs TRBV4-1 and TRBJ2-1; D perhaps matches TRBD1 (6 bases). The CDR3 contains 17 residues. V shed 1 base and J shed 2 bases, with 15 bases lying between them. Germline assignment: CDR1 MGHRA and CDR2 YSYEKL.

The J gene is TRBJ2-7, the V gene TRBV3-1 (or the pseudogene TRBV3-2), with D perhaps matching TRBD2 (6 bases). The CDR3 is 16 residues long. Trimming shortened V by 4 bases and J by 0 bases, and 16 bases separated the two germline ends. CDR1 is LGHDT, CDR2 YNNKEL, per germline (reference sequence). DNA of the CDR3: TGTGCCAGCAGCCTCCCCTGGGAGGTTTTCTCCTACGAGCAGTACTTC. It is translated as CASSLPWEVFSYEQYF.

V is TRBV4-2 and J is TRBJ1-2; the match to TRBD1 covers 9 bases. The CDR3 covers 14 residues. Germline V lookup: CDR1 LGHNA, CDR2 YNFKEQ. Trimming cost V 4 bases and J 7 bases; bases outside gene matches: 7. Here the CDR3 reads CASSRRQGGGGYTF. CDR3 DNA sequence: TGTGCCAGCAGCCGCAGACAGGGGGGAGGTGGCTACACCTTC.

The V call is TRBV7-3, the J call TRBJ1-1; D gene ambiguous. The CDR3 runs 13 residues. CDR1 is SGHTA, CDR2 FQGTGA, per germline. V was pared by 2 bases and J by 5 bases, with 9 bases between. CDR3 loop: CASSLGVPTEAFF. CDR3 nucleotide sequence: TGTGCCAGCAGCTTAGGGGTACCGACTGAAGCTTTCTTT.

The V call is TRBV3-1 (or the pseudogene TRBV3-2), the J call TRBJ1-2, with 9 bases lining up with TRBD1. Trimming took 8 bases from V and 4 from J; bases not matched to a gene: 8. This CDR3 region has 14 residues. Germline loops: CDR1 LGHDT, CDR2 YNNKEL (reference sequence). Here the CDR3 reads CASGRGGQGYGYTF. CDR3 nucleotide sequence: TGTGCCAGCGGGAGGGGGGGACAGGGCTATGGCTACACCTTC.

The chain employs TRBV18 and TRBJ2-7, with TRBD2 matching 16 bases. The germline V gene has CDR1 KGHSH and CDR2 LQKENI. This CDR3 contains 16 residues. The J segment lost 5 bases and the V segment lost 3 bases, leaving 4 bases of the junction unmatched. The CDR3 DNA reads TGTGCCAGCTCACCCCGGGGACTAGCGGGGGGGCACGAGCAGTACTTC. Its protein product is CASSPRGLAGGHEQYF.

The chain is built from TRBV3-1 (or the pseudogene TRBV3-2) and TRBJ1-1; the match to TRBD1 covers 9 bases. V lost 5 bases to trimming and J lost 5 bases; unmatched junction nucleotides: 6. This CDR3 is built from 14 residues. Looked up from germline, CDR1 is LGHDT and CDR2 is YNNKEL (reference sequence). The CDR3: CASSAQGAGTEAFF. CDR3 bases: TGTGCCAGCAGCGCACAGGGGGCTGGGACTGAAGCTTTCTTT.

The genes are TRBV30 and TRBJ1-5; tentative D call: TRBD1 (5 bases). Germline lookup yields CDR1 GTSNPN and CDR2 SVGIG (reference sequence). Trimming shortened V by 2 bases and J by 4 bases, and 9 bases separated the two germline ends. The CDR3 is 13 residues long. The CDR3: CAWSPGANQPQHF. The CDR3, as DNA: TGTGCCTGGAGTCCTGGGGCGAATCAGCCCCAGCATTTT.

This clone was detected once. The V call is TRBV5-6, the J call TRBJ1-1, with no clear D. From germline, CDR1 is SGHDT and CDR2 YYEEEE. V dropped 1 base and J dropped 4 bases, with 8 bases sitting between them. The CDR3 runs to 13 residues. The CDR3 bases are TGTGCCAGCAGCTTGAGTCTTCCCACTGAAGCTTTCTTT. Residues: CASSLSLPTEAFF.

This sequence joins TRBV4-3 and TRBJ2-1; D gene unclear. V dropped 1 base and J dropped 4 bases, with 14 bases sitting between them. CDR3 length: 16 amino acids. Germline lookup yields CDR1 LGHNA and CDR2 YSLEER. The CDR3 sequence is CASSQVGSLFYNEQFF. CDR3 bases: TGCGCCAGCAGCCAAGTGGGCAGTTTATTTTACAATGAGCAGTTCTTC.

The chain carries TRBV11-2 and TRBJ2-3, with a weak D call TRBD2 (8 bases). The V gene's germline CDR1 is SGHAT and CDR2 FQNNGV. V lost 3 bases and J 6 bases, leaving 13 bases between the germline ends. This CDR3 has 14 amino acids. In nucleotides, the CDR3 is TGTGCCAGCAGCTTGAGCGGGGGACAGGATACGCAGTATTTT. Translating gives CASSLSGGQDTQYF. Together with reference TRBV11-2 and TRBJ2-3, the CDR3 gives the full variable domain: EAGVAQSPRYKIIEKRQSVAFWCNPISGHATLYWYQQILGQGPKLLIQFQNNGVVDDSQLPKDRFSAERLKGVDSTLKIQPAKLEDSAVYLCASSLSGGQDTQYFGPGTRLTVL.

The CDR3 spells CASSSPPPDTPKAFF. Written as DNA, the CDR3 is TGTGCCAGCAGTTCCCCACCCCCAGACACTCCAAAAGCTTTCTTT. J is TRBJ1-1 and V is TRBV28, with D unclear. The germline V gene has CDR1 MDHEN and CDR2 SYDVKM. This CDR3 has 15 residues. Trimming shortened V by 4 bases and J by 9 bases, and 21 bases separated the two germline ends.

The chain has TRBV6-2 or TRBV6-3 and TRBJ1-5; D is uncertain. The CDR3 length is 16 residues. V lost 6 bases, J lost 4 bases, and 19 bases lay in between. CDR1 and CDR2 (germline): MNHEY, SVGEGT. The CDR3 spells CASSDDGRRYNQPQHF. DNA for the CDR3: TGTGCCAGCAGCGACGATGGACGTAGGTATAATCAGCCCCAGCATTTT.

The V and J genes are TRBV2 and TRBJ1-6; D is perhaps TRBD1 (5 bases). With 6 bases removed from V and 0 bases from J, the gap between germline ends came to 15 bases. CDR1 and CDR2 (germline): SNHLY, FYNNEI. This CDR3 is built from 17 residues. The chain's CDR3 is CASRARGASSYNSPLHF. The CDR3 DNA sequence: TGTGCCAGCAGAGCTCGGGGCGCCAGCTCCTATAATTCACCCCTCCACTTT. Filled out from reference TRBV2 and TRBJ1-6, the complete variable domain reads EPEVTQTPSHQVTQMGQEVILRCVPISNHLYFYWYRQILGQKVEFLVSFYNNEISEKSEIFDDQFSVERPDGSNFTLKIRSTKLEDSAMYFCASRARGASSYNSPLHFGNGTRLTVT.

This CDR3 reads CAGGGVDSSSYNEQFF. CDR3 bases: TGTGCCGGTGGGGGGGTTGACAGCAGCTCCTACAATGAGCAGTTCTTC. The chain carries TRBV10-3 and TRBJ2-1; TRBD2 matches at 7 bases. The CDR3 spans 16 residues. Germline CDR1 ENHRY, CDR2 SYGVKD. Germline trimming cut 11 bases from V and 0 bases from J; bases unmatched to any gene: 13.

The chain carries TRBV18 and TRBJ2-1, with D perhaps TRBD2 (6 bases). This CDR3 region has 14 residues. CDR1 and CDR2 from the germline V gene are KGHSH and LQKENI. V was pared by 6 bases and J by 0 bases, with 9 bases between. CDR3 residues: CASSNGGSYNEQFF. CDR3 DNA sequence: TGTGCCAGCTCCAACGGGGGCTCCTACAATGAGCAGTTCTTC.

This clone was seen only once. The V and J genes are TRBV27 and TRBJ1-1; TRBD1 might be the D (5 bases). Germline V gene data show CDR1 as MNHEY and CDR2 as SMNVEV (reference sequence). The ends were cut back, 6 bases at V and 1 base at J, with 12 bases in the middle. The CDR3 covers 14 residues. The CDR3 loop is CASSEYQGNTEAFF. CDR3 nucleotides: TGTGCCAGCAGCGAATACCAGGGGAACACTGAAGCTTTCTTT.

This chain links TRBV10-3 with TRBJ1-1; D is unresolved. CDR1 and CDR2 (germline): ENHRY, SYGVKD. The V and J ends lost 8 bases and 6 bases respectively, with 19 bases between them. The CDR3 is 14 amino acids. The CDR3 spells CAIRSNSIGSEAFF. The CDR3 DNA reads as TGTGCCATCCGCTCAAACTCCATCGGCTCTGAAGCTTTCTTT.

The rearrangement uses TRBV27 and TRBJ2-7; 7 bases line up with TRBD1. J gave up 3 bases and V 4 bases, and 9 bases lay outside the gene matches. This CDR3 has 15 residues. In germline, CDR1 is MNHEY, CDR2 SMNVEV (reference sequence). The CDR3 DNA reads as TGTGCCAGCAGTTCAAACAGGGGCTGGGGCTACGAGCAGTACTTC. Residues: CASSSNRGWGYEQYF.

The count of this clone is one. This chain connects TRBV3-1 (or the pseudogene TRBV3-2) to TRBJ1-2; D remains unclear. Germline assignment: CDR1 LGHDT and CDR2 YNNKEL (reference sequence). CDR3 size: 16 residues. Trimming removed 1 base from V and 7 bases from J, with 19 bases in between. CDR3 residues: CASSQGVRREGRGYTF. The DNA of the CDR3 is TGTGCCAGCAGCCAAGGGGTGAGAAGGGAAGGACGTGGCTACACCTTC.